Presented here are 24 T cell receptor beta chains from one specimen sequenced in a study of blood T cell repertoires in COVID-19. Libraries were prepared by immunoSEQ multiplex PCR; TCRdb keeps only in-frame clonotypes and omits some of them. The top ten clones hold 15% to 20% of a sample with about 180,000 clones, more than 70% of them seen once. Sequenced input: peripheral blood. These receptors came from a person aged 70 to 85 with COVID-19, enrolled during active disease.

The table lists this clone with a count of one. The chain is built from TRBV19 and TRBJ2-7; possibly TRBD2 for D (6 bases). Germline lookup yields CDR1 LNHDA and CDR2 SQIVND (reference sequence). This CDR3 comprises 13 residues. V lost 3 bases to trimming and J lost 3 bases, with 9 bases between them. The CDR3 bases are TGTGCCAGTAGTATGTGGGAGGACTACGAGCAGTACTTC. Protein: CASSMWEDYEQYF.

As DNA, the CDR3 is TGCGCCAGCAGTCATTGTTCGTTGGGCAGTTTCTACTACGAGCAGTACTTC. Protein sequence: CASSHCSLGSFYYEQYF. The J gene is TRBJ2-7, the V gene TRBV23-1; D is uncertain. TRBV23-1 belongs to the ORF category, with a function that is uncertain. This CDR3 contains 17 residues. Trimming took off 3 bases at V and 3 bases at J, with 21 bases between the two ends.

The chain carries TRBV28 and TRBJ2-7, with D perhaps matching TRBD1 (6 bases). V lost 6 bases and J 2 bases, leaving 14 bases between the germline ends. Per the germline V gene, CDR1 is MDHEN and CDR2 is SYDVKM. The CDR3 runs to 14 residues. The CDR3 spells CASRGAQTTYEQYF. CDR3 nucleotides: TGTGCCAGCAGGGGGGCCCAGACCACCTACGAGCAGTACTTC. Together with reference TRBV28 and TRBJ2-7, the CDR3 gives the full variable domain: DVKVTQSSRYLVKRTGEKVFLECVQDMDHENMFWYRQDPGLGLRLIYFSYDVKMKEKGDIPEGYSVSREKKERFSLILESASTNQTSMYLCASRGAQTTYEQYFGPGTRLTVT.

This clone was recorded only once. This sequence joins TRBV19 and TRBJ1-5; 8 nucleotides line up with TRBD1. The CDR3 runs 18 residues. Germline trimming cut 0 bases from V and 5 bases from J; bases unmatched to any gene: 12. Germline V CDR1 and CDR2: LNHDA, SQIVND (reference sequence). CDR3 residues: CASSIDWGGTGKDQPQHF. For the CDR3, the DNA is TGTGCCAGTAGTATAGACTGGGGAGGGACAGGTAAGGATCAGCCCCAGCATTTT.

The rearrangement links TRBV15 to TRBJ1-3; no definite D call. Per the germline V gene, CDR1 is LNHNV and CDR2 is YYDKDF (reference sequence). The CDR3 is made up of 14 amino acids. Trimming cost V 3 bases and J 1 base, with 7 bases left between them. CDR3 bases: TGTGCCACCAGCAGCCGGGTATCTGGAAACACCATATATTTT. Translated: CATSSRVSGNTIYF.

CDR3 DNA: TGTGCCAGCAGCTTACGGACTAGTGGGGGCAATGAGCAGTTCTTC. It specifies CASSLRTSGGNEQFF. V is TRBV5-5 and J is TRBJ2-1, with 7 bases lining up with TRBD2. The CDR3 has 15 amino acids. Germline V gives CDR1 SGHKS, CDR2 YYEKEE (reference sequence). The ends lost 2 bases at V and 6 bases at J; junction bases unmatched: 8. Full variable domain (missing parts from reference TRBV5-5 and TRBJ2-1): DAGVTQSPTHLIKTRGQQVTLRCSPISGHKSVSWYQQVLGQGPQFIFQYYEKEERGRGNFPDRFSARQFPNYSSELNVNALLLGDSALYLCASSLRTSGGNEQFFGPGTRLTVL.

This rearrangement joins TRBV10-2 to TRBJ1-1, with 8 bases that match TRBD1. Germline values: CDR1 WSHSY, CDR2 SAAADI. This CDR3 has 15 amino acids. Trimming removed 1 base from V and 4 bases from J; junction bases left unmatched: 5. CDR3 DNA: TGCGCCAGCAGTGAGTATGCTACAGGGGGCACTGAAGCTTTCTTT. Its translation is CASSEYATGGTEAFF.

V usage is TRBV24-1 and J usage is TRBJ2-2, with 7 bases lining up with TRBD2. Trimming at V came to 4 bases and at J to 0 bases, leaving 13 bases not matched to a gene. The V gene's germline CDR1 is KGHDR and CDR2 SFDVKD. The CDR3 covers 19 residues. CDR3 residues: CATSENGLVTFPNTGELFF. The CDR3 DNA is TGTGCCACCAGTGAGAATGGACTAGTAACTTTTCCGAACACCGGGGAGCTGTTTTTT.

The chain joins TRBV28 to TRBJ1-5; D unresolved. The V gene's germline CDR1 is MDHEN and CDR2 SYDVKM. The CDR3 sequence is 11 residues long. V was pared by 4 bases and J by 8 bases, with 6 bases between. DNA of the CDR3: TGTGCCAGCAGTTCCAGTAAGCCCCAGCATTTT. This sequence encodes CASSSSKPQHF.

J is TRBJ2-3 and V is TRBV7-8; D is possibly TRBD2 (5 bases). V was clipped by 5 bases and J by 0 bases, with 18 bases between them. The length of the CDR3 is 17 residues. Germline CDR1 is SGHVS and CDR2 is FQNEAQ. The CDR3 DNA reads TGTGCCAGCAGCCCACCCCGCTTAGCGTATAGCACAGATACGCAGTATTTT. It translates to CASSPPRLAYSTDTQYF. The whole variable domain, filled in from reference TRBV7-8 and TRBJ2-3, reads GAGVSQSPRYKVAKRGQDVALRCDPISGHVSLFWYQQALGQGPEFLTYFQNEAQLDKSGLPSDRFFAERPEGSVSTLKIQRTQQEDSAVYLCASSPPRLAYSTDTQYFGPGTRLTVL.

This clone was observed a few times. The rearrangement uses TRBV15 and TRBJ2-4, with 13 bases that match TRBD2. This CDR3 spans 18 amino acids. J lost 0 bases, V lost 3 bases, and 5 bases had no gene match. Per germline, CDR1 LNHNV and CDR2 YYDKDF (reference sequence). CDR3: CATSRRTSGSSAKNIQYF. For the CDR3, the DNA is TGTGCCACCAGCAGGCGGACTAGCGGGAGTTCAGCCAAAAACATTCAGTACTTC.

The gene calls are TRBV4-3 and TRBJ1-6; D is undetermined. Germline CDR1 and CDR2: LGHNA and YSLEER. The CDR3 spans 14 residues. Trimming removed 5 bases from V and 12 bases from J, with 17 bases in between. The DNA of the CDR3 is TGCGCCAGCAGCTCCCCCGACGCGGGGTTACCCCTCCACTTT. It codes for CASSSPDAGLPLHF.

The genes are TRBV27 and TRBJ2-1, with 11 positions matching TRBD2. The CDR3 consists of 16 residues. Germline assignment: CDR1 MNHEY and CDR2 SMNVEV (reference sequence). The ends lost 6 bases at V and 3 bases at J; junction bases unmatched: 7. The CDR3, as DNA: TGTGCCAGCAGACTTGGGGGACTAGCGGTCTACAATGAGCAGTTCTTC. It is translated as CASRLGGLAVYNEQFF.

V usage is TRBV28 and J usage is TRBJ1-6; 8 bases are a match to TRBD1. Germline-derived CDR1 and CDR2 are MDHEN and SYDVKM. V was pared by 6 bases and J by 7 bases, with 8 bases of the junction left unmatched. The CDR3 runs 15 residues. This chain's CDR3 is CASRPSTGGNSPLHF. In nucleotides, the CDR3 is TGTGCCAGCAGGCCGTCAACAGGGGGGAATTCACCCCTCCACTTT. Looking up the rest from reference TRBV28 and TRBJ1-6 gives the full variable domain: DVKVTQSSRYLVKRTGEKVFLECVQDMDHENMFWYRQDPGLGLRLIYFSYDVKMKEKGDIPEGYSVSREKKERFSLILESASTNQTSMYLCASRPSTGGNSPLHFGNGTRLTVT.

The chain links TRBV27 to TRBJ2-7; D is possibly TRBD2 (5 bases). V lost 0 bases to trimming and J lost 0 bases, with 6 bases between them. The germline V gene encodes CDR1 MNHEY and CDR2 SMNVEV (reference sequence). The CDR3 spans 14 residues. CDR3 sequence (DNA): TGTGCCAGCAGTTTATCCCGGGACTCCTACGAGCAGTACTTC. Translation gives CASSLSRDSYEQYF.

The CDR3 DNA follows: TGTGCCAGCAACGACTGGGACAGTCTCTACGAGCAGTACTTC. Protein: CASNDWDSLYEQYF. V usage is TRBV28 and J usage is TRBJ2-7; 7 nucleotides agree with TRBD1. The CDR3 covers 14 residues. CDR1 and CDR2 (germline): MDHEN, SYDVKM. The V segment lost 7 bases and the J segment 3 bases; nucleotides outside the gene matches: 9.

The CDR3 coding sequence is TGTGCCATCAGTGCCGCTAGCGGGGGGCGCCAAGAGACCCAGTACTTC. Its translation: CAISAASGGRQETQYF. The chain couples TRBV10-3 to TRBJ2-5; 11 nucleotides line up with TRBD2. This CDR3 contains 16 residues. J gave up 1 base and V 4 bases, and 5 bases lay outside the gene matches. Germline CDR1 and CDR2: ENHRY and SYGVKD.

Written as DNA, the CDR3 is TGTGCCAGCAGCTTATTAAGAGGGTTTTCATCGAACACCGGGGAGCTGTTTTTT. Translating gives CASSLLRGFSSNTGELFF. The genes are TRBV7-9 and TRBJ2-2; weak D call: TRBD2 (5 bases). Germline V CDR1 and CDR2: SEHNR, FQNEAQ (reference sequence). V was shortened by 2 bases and J by 0 bases, with 16 bases between the two germline ends. The CDR3 has 18 amino acids.

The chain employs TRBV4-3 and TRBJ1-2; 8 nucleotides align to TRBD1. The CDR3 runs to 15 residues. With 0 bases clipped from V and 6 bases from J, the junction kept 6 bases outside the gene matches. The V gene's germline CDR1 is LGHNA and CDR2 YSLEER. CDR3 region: CASSQDHGTGDGYTF. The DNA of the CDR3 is TGCGCCAGCAGCCAAGACCACGGGACAGGTGATGGCTACACCTTC.

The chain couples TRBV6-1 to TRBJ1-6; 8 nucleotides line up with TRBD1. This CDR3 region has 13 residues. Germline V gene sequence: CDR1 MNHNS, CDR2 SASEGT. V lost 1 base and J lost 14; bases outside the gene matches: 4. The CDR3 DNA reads TGTGCCAGCAGTGAAGACAGGGGGAGTGCCCTCCACTTT. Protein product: CASSEDRGSALHF.

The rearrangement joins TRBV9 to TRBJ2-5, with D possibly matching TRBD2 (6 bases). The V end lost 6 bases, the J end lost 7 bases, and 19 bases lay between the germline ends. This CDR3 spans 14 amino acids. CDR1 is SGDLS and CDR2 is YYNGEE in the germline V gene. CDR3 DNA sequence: TGTGCCAGCACCAGAACCGGGGGAGAGGGGACCCAGTACTTC. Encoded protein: CASTRTGGEGTQYF.

CDR3: CASSWLAGSTDTQYF. In nucleotides, the CDR3 is TGTGCCAGCAGTTGGCTAGCGGGGAGCACAGATACGCAGTATTTT. The V gene is TRBV6-2 or TRBV6-3, the J gene TRBJ2-3; the match to TRBD2 covers 9 bases. Per germline, CDR1 MNHEY and CDR2 SVGEGT. This CDR3 is 15 amino acids long. J lost 0 bases, V lost 4 bases, and 2 bases had no gene match.

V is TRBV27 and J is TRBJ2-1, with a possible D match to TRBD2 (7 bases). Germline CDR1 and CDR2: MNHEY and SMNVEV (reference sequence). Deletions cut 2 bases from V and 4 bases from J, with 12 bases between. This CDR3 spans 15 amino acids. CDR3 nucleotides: TGTGCCAGCAGTTTAGCCCGGGGGGCTTACAATGAGCAGTTCTTC. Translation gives CASSLARGAYNEQFF.

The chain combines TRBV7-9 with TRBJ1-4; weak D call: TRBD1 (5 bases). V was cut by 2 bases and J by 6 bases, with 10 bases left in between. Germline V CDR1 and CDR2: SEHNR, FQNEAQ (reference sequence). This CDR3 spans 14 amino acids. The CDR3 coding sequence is TGTGCCAGCAGCTTACAGGGCACAGATGAAAAACTGTTTTTT. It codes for CASSLQGTDEKLFF.